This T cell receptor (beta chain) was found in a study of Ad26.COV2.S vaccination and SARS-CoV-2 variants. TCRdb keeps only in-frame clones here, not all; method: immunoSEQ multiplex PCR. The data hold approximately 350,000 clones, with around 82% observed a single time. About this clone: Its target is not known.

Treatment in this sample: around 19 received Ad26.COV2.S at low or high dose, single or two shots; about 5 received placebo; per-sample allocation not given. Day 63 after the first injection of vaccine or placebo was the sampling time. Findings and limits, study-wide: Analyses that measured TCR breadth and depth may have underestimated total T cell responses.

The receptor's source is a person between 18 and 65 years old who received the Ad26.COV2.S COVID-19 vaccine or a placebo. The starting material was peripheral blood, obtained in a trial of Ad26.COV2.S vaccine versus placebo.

Here the CDR3 reads CASRVGTVSSDLEFF. The CDR3 DNA is TGTGCCAGCAGGGTGGGGACAGTTTCTTCAGATTTGGAGTTCTTC. The chain joins TRBV6-5 to TRBJ2-1, with TRBD1 identical over 7 bases. Trimming took 6 bases from V and 14 from J; bases not matched to a gene: 19. CDR1 is MNHEY, CDR2 SVGAGI, per germline. The CDR3 totals 15 residues.